The 28 T cell receptor beta chains given below trace back to one sample, sequenced in a study of response to subunit inactivated influenza vaccine. TCRdb reprocessed the RT-PCR reads with MiXCR, giving one entry per CDR3 protein. The sample gives around 200,000 distinct CDR3 sequences, about 9% of which show up once; 11% is in the top ten. The material sequenced was non-naive T cells sorted from PBMCs, taken on the day of vaccination. Receptor source: a man aged 50-60 years who received an inactivated influenza vaccine.

The rearrangement links TRBV7-2 to TRBJ2-7, with a tentative D call TRBD2 (5 bases). CDR1 and CDR2 (germline): SGHTA, FQGNSA. The V end was cut by 5 bases, the J end by 1 base, with 12 bases between. The CDR3 loop spans 14 amino acids. DNA for the CDR3: TGTGCCAGCAGCCTTGGACTGGATTCCTACGAGCAGTACTTC. Translation: CASSLGLDSYEQYF.

This clonotype has more than one count but fewer than ten. The chain carries TRBV5-6 and TRBJ1-2; D gene ambiguous. Germline-derived CDR1 and CDR2 are SGHDT and YYEEEE. This CDR3 has 14 amino acids. The V end was cut by 1 base, the J end by 5 bases, with 12 bases between. CDR3 DNA: TGTGCCAGCAGCTTGTTCGGGCAGGCATATGGCTACACCTTC. Protein sequence: CASSLFGQAYGYTF. The full variable domain, rest sourced from reference TRBV5-6 and TRBJ1-2, is DAGVTQSPTHLIKTRGQQVTLRCSPKSGHDTVSWYQQALGQGPQFIFQYYEEEERQRGNFPDRFSGHQFPNYSSELNVNALLLGDSALYLCASSLFGQAYGYTFGSGTRLTVV.

This clonotype was detected a few times. The chain combines TRBV11-2 with TRBJ2-7; D may be TRBD2 (6 bases). The CDR3 spans 14 residues. The germline gives CDR1 SGHAT, CDR2 FQNNGV. Deletions cut 6 bases from V and 2 bases from J, with 14 bases between. The CDR3 sequence is CASRYGGRAYEQYF. The CDR3 DNA reads as TGTGCCAGCAGGTACGGGGGAAGGGCCTACGAGCAGTACTTC.

This rearrangement joins TRBV5-6 to TRBJ2-2; D is unclear. The V gene's germline CDR1 is SGHDT and CDR2 YYEEEE. V was cut by 4 bases and J by 1 base, with 14 bases left in between. This CDR3 comprises 16 residues. This CDR3 is CASSTTALLNTGELFF. CDR3 nucleotides: TGTGCCAGCAGCACGACCGCGCTGCTGAACACCGGGGAGCTGTTTTTT.

There are many counts of this clonotype. V gene TRBV12-3 or TRBV12-4 combines with J gene TRBJ2-7; 7 bases match TRBD1. V was clipped by 5 bases and J by 3 bases; unmatched bases: 1. This CDR3 spans 12 amino acids. DNA of the CDR3: TGTGCCAGCAGTGGACAGGACTACGAGCAGTACTTC. It yields the protein CASSGQDYEQYF.

This clonotype was observed a handful of times. The rearrangement joins TRBV3-1 to TRBJ2-1, with D uncertain. The length of the CDR3 is 13 residues. From germline, CDR1 is LGHDT and CDR2 YNNKEL (reference sequence). The V end was cut by 4 bases, the J end by 10 bases, with 14 bases between. The chain's CDR3 is CASSRRPRSEQFF. The CDR3 DNA reads as TGTGCCAGCAGCCGGAGACCCCGGTCCGAGCAGTTCTTC.

This clonotype turned up a few times. The rearrangement joins TRBV7-2 to TRBJ2-2; the D is unclear. Germline loops: CDR1 SGHTA, CDR2 FQGNSA. Deletions cut 0 bases from V and 7 bases from J, with 6 bases between. The CDR3 loop spans 13 amino acids. The CDR3 region has the DNA TGTGCCAGCAGCTTAGCATCCGGCGGGGAGCTGTTTTTT. Amino acid sequence: CASSLASGGELFF.

This clonotype was recorded many times. CDR3 in DNA: TGTGCCAGCAGAGAACTAGCGGGGGTGCTCAATGAGCAGTTCTTC. This encodes CASRELAGVLNEQFF. The chain employs TRBV12-3 or TRBV12-4 and TRBJ2-1; 11 bases map to TRBD2. Unmatched junction bases numbered 7, after V lost 6 bases and J lost 6 bases. This CDR3 spans 15 amino acids.

There are many counts of this clonotype. The genes are TRBV7-2 and TRBJ2-1, with TRBD1 as a possible D gene (6 bases). The length of the CDR3 is 14 residues. V was trimmed by 7 bases and J by 7 bases, leaving 17 bases between them. The germline gives CDR1 SGHTA, CDR2 FQGNSA. The CDR3 DNA sequence: TGTGCCAGCACCCCTGGGGGCTTGGGGAATGAGCAGTTCTTC. This translates into CASTPGGLGNEQFF.

The rearrangement joins TRBV2 to TRBJ1-2; D is perhaps TRBD1 (5 bases). The germline V and J ends were trimmed by 6 bases and 6 bases, with 17 bases remaining between them. CDR1 and CDR2 from the germline V gene are SNHLY and FYNNEI. This CDR3 spans 14 amino acids. In DNA form, the CDR3 reads TGTGCCAGCAGCGCTGTGAAGGGGATCCATGGCTACACCTTC. Protein: CASSAVKGIHGYTF.

The chain combines TRBV9 with TRBJ2-7; D possibly uses TRBD1 or TRBD2 (6 bases each). Trimming pared 4 bases from V and 6 bases from J, leaving 17 bases between. The germline gives CDR1 SGDLS, CDR2 YYNGEE. This CDR3 contains 14 residues. The CDR3 DNA reads TGTGCCAGCAGCCCAAGTGTGGGGGGCCGCGAGCAGTACTTC. Translated: CASSPSVGGREQYF.

The chain carries TRBV4-1 and TRBJ2-1; D remains unclear. CDR1 and CDR2 from the germline V gene are MGHRA and YSYEKL. The V end was cut by 2 bases, the J end by 5 bases, with 16 bases between. CDR3 length equals 16 residues. The CDR3 coding sequence is TGCGCCAGCAGCCAAACGTCTGGGCCCATCCACAATGAGCAGTTCTTC. Translating gives CASSQTSGPIHNEQFF.

In regard to this clonotype: A single base separates this from a much larger clone, so it may be a read error. V usage is TRBV5-1 and J usage is TRBJ2-3, with D maybe TRBD2 (6 bases). Germline assignment: CDR1 SGHRS and CDR2 YFSETQ. CDR3 length: 15 amino acids. CDR3 DNA: TGCGCCAACAGCCGGGAGACTGGAAGCACAGATACGCAGTATTTT. Translating it yields CANSRETGSTDTQYF.

This clonotype was seen ten or more times. The J gene is TRBJ2-3, the V gene TRBV5-1; D is unclear. Germline loops: CDR1 SGHRS, CDR2 YFSETQ. The CDR3 runs 13 residues. V lost 3 bases and J 4 bases, leaving 9 bases between the germline ends. CDR3 residues: CASSSPDADTQYF. In DNA form, the CDR3 reads TGCGCCAGCAGCTCCCCGGACGCAGATACGCAGTATTTT. The whole variable domain, remainder taken from reference TRBV5-1 and TRBJ2-3, is KAGVTQTPRYLIKTRGQQVTLSCSPISGHRSVSWYQQTPGQGLQFLFEYFSETQRNKGNFPGRFSGRQFSNSRSEMNVSTLELGDSALYLCASSSPDADTQYFGPGTRLTVL.

The V and J genes are TRBV11-1 and TRBJ2-3, with D possibly being TRBD1 or TRBD2 (5 bases each). Germline V gene lookup returns CDR1 SGHAT and CDR2 FQDESV (reference sequence). The CDR3 is made up of 18 amino acids. V shed 3 bases and J shed 0 bases, with 19 bases lying between them. CDR3 loop: CASSFSGTRLTSTDTQYF. CDR3 coding DNA: TGTGCCAGCAGCTTCTCCGGGACCCGTCTAACTAGCACAGATACGCAGTATTTT.

This rearrangement joins TRBV6-5 to TRBJ1-4; tentative D call: TRBD1 (6 bases). Looked up from germline, CDR1 is MNHEY and CDR2 is SVGAGI. V lost 2 bases and J lost 8, with 18 bases in between. The CDR3 spans 16 residues. The CDR3 nucleotides are TGTGCCAGCAGTTACGAGATGGGGGGCCGAGGGGAAAAACTGTTTTTT. It is translated as CASSYEMGGRGEKLFF.

The chain is built from TRBV7-6 and TRBJ2-1; no clear D. Germline V lookup: CDR1 SGHVS, CDR2 FNYEAQ. This CDR3 has 12 amino acids. Trimming left V 6 bases short and J 4 bases short, with 7 bases between. CDR3 amino acids: CASSRRYNEQFF. CDR3 nucleotide sequence: TGTGCCAGCAGTCGACGGTACAATGAGCAGTTCTTC.

This chain connects TRBV11-3 to TRBJ2-5, with 7 bases lining up with TRBD1. Germline V gives CDR1 SGHNT, CDR2 YENEEA. This CDR3 is built from 15 residues. With 5 bases clipped from V and 5 bases from J, the junction kept 11 bases outside the gene matches. The CDR3 DNA sequence: TGTGCCAGCAGCAGGGTCCAAGGGGGCCGCGAGACCCAGTACTTC. Its protein product is CASSRVQGGRETQYF. Based on the CDR3 plus reference TRBV11-3 and TRBJ2-5, the full variable domain is EAGVVQSPRYKIIEKKQPVAFWCNPISGHNTLYWYLQNLGQGPELLIRYENEEAVDDSQLPKDRFSAERLKGVDSTLKIQPAELGDSAVYLCASSRVQGGRETQYFGPGTRLLVL.

This clonotype was observed a handful of times. The chain is built from TRBV5-6 and TRBJ2-3, with D possibly matching TRBD1 (5 bases). The CDR3 runs to 17 residues. The germline V gene encodes CDR1 SGHDT and CDR2 YYEEEE. The V end was cut by 1 base, the J end by 6 bases, with 21 bases between. The CDR3 DNA reads as TGTGCCAGCAGCTTGTTCCCAAGGATCACCAGGGTCGATACGCAGTATTTT. Its translation is CASSLFPRITRVDTQYF.

A few counts support this clonotype. This chain links TRBV7-2 with TRBJ1-2, with unresolved D. Germline CDR1 is SGHTA and CDR2 is FQGNSA. Trimming took 3 bases from V and 1 from J, leaving 9 bases between them. The CDR3 extends over 14 amino acids. CDR3 sequence (DNA): TGTGCCAGCAGCTTTAACCCCGTTAACTATGGCTACACCTTC. Translating gives CASSFNPVNYGYTF.

This clonotype was recorded at least ten times. The CDR3 protein is CASSPGQLSQETQYF. In DNA form, the CDR3 reads TGTGCCAGCAGCCCTGGACAGCTGTCCCAAGAGACCCAGTACTTC. The chain joins TRBV11-2 to TRBJ2-5; tentatively, D is TRBD1 (6 bases). The germline V gene encodes CDR1 SGHAT and CDR2 FQNNGV. The CDR3 runs to 15 residues. Trimming pared 5 bases from V and 1 base from J, leaving 14 bases between. The full variable domain, with the rest looked up from reference TRBV11-2 and TRBJ2-5, is EAGVAQSPRYKIIEKRQSVAFWCNPISGHATLYWYQQILGQGPKLLIQFQNNGVVDDSQLPKDRFSAERLKGVDSTLKIQPAKLEDSAVYLCASSPGQLSQETQYFGPGTRLLVL.

A few counts support this clonotype. V gene TRBV2 combines with J gene TRBJ2-7; D is uncertain. The length of the CDR3 is 12 residues. V was cut by 3 bases and J by 4 bases, with 7 bases left in between. Germline V gives CDR1 SNHLY, CDR2 FYNNEI. The CDR3 loop is CASSELKYEQYF. In nucleotides, the CDR3 is TGTGCCAGCAGTGAGCTAAAATACGAGCAGTACTTC.

Notes on this clonotype: A much larger clonotype is one base distant, so this may be a read error. The genes are TRBV4-3 and TRBJ1-6; no firm D call. Germline CDR1 reads LGHNA; CDR2 reads YSLEER. This CDR3 contains 14 residues. The CDR3 here is CASCQETWNSPLHF. The CDR3 DNA is TGCGCCAGCTGCCAAGAGACTTGGAATTCACCCCTCCACTTT.

This clonotype came up a few times. The chain recombines TRBV7-9 with TRBJ2-5; the D is unclear. Trimming cost V 3 bases and J 3 bases, with 5 bases left between them. This CDR3 region has 12 residues. CDR1 is SEHNR, CDR2 FQNEAQ, per germline (reference sequence). The CDR3, as DNA: TGTGCCAGCAGCTTTACAAAAGAGACCCAGTACTTC. Protein sequence: CASSFTKETQYF.

This clonotype was recorded at least ten times. This sequence joins TRBV3-1 and TRBJ2-1; 8 nucleotides line up with TRBD2. The CDR3 length is 16 residues. The V segment lost 2 bases and the J segment 8 bases; nucleotides outside the gene matches: 11. The germline V gene has CDR1 LGHDT and CDR2 YNNKEL (reference sequence). The CDR3: CASSQFVLAVFDEQFF. The CDR3 nucleotides are TGTGCCAGCAGCCAATTTGTACTAGCGGTTTTTGATGAGCAGTTCTTC.

The J gene is TRBJ2-1, the V gene TRBV28; TRBD1 might be the D (5 bases). The CDR3 is 15 amino acids. Germline V gene sequence: CDR1 MDHEN, CDR2 SYDVKM. V was clipped by 5 bases and J by 7 bases, with 18 bases between them. The CDR3 sequence is CASSTDSGSRNEQFF. CDR3 coding DNA: TGTGCCAGCAGTACCGACAGTGGAAGTCGAAATGAGCAGTTCTTC.

CDR3 loop: CASSLAGVGEQYF. In DNA form, the CDR3 reads TGTGCCAGCAGCTTGGCAGGGGTTGGCGAGCAGTACTTC. This rearrangement joins TRBV7-9 to TRBJ2-7, with D maybe TRBD1 (6 bases). The V end was cut by 3 bases, the J end by 6 bases, with 12 bases between. This CDR3 comprises 13 residues. Looked up from germline, CDR1 is SEHNR and CDR2 is FQNEAQ (reference sequence).

In its sample, this clonotype was seen many times. The chain employs TRBV6-4 and TRBJ2-3; 7 bases match TRBD2. This CDR3 has 13 residues. Trimming removed 8 bases from V and 2 bases from J; junction bases left unmatched: 4. Germline V gives CDR1 MRHNA, CDR2 SNTAGT. The CDR3 DNA is TGTGCCAGCGGAGCGGGGCACACAGATACGCAGTATTTT. Translated: CASGAGHTDTQYF.